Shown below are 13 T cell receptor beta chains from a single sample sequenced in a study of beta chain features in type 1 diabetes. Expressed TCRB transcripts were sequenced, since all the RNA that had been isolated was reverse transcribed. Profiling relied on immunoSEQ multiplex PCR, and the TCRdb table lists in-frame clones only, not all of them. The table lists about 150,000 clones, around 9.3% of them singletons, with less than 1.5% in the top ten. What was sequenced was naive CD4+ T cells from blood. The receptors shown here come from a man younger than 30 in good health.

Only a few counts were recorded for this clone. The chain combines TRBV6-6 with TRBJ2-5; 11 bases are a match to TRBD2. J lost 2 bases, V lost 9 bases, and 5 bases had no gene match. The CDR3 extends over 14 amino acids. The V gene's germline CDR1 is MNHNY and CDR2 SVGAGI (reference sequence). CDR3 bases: TGTGCCAGTACCCTAGCGGGGGGTCAAGAGACCCAGTACTTC. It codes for CASTLAGGQETQYF.

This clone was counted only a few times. CDR3 region: CASSMPSGDTGELFF. DNA of the CDR3: TGCGCCAGCAGCATGCCAAGCGGGGACACCGGGGAGCTGTTTTTT. This chain connects TRBV5-1 to TRBJ2-2, with 7 bases fitting TRBD2. Germline-derived CDR1 and CDR2 are SGHRS and YFSETQ. V was pared by 4 bases and J by 3 bases, with 6 bases of the junction left unmatched. This CDR3 has 15 amino acids.

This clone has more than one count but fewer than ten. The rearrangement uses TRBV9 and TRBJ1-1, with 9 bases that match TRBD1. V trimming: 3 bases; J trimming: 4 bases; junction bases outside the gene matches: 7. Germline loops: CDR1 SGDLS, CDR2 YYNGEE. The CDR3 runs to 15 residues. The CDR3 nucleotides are TGTGCCAGCAGCGCCTTGGGACAGGGTATCACTGAAGCTTTCTTT. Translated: CASSALGQGITEAFF.

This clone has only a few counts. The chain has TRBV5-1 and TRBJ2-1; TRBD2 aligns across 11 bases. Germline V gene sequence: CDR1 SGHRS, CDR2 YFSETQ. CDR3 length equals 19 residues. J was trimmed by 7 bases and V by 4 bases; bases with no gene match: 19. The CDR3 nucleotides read TGCGCCAGCAGCATCGACGGTGGGTTTAGCGGGGGGGCCGGGAATGAGCAGTTCTTC. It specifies CASSIDGGFSGGAGNEQFF.

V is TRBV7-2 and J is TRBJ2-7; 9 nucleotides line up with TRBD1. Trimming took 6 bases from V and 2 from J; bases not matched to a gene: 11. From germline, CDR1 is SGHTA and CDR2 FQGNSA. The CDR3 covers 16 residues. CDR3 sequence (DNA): TGTGCCAGCAGGGGCTTCGGGACAGGGAAAACCTACGAGCAGTACTTC. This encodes CASRGFGTGKTYEQYF.

CDR3 amino acids: CASSVAHYRQGANEQFF. CDR3 bases: TGTGCCAGCAGCGTAGCCCACTACAGACAGGGGGCGAATGAGCAGTTCTTC. J is TRBJ2-1 and V is TRBV9, with 10 nucleotides matching TRBD1. Losses at the gene ends were 0 bases for V and 7 bases for J; bases not matched to a gene: 10. The germline V gene encodes CDR1 SGDLS and CDR2 YYNGEE. This CDR3 comprises 17 residues.

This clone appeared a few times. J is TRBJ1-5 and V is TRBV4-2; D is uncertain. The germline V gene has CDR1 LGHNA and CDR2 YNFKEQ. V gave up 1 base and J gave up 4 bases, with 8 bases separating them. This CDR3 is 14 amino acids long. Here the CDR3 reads CASSQAPRNQPQHF. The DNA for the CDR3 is TGTGCCAGCAGCCAAGCCCCGAGAAATCAGCCCCAGCATTTT.

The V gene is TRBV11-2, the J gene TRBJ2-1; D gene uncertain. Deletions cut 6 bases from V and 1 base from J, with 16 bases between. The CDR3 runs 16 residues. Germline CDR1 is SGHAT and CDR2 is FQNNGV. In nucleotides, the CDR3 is TGTGCCAGCAGTTTCAGGTTGGCTGATTCCTACAATGAGCAGTTCTTC. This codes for CASSFRLADSYNEQFF.

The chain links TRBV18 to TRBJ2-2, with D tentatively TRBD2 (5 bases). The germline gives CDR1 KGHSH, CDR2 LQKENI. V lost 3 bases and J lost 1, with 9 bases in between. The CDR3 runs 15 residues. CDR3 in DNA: TGTGCCAGCTCACCGGCTAGCCTGAACACCGGGGAGCTGTTTTTT. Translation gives CASSPASLNTGELFF.

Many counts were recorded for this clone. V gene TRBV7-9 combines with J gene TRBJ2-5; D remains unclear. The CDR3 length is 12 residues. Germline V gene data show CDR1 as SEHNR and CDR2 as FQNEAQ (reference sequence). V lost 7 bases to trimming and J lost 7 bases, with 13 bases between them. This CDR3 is CASTSSAVTQYF. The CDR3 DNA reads TGTGCCAGCACATCCTCTGCGGTGACCCAGTACTTC.

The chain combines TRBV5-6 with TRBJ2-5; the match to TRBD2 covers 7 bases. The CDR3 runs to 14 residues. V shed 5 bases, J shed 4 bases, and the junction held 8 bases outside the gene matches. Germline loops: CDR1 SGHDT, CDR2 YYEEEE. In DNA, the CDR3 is TGTGCCAGCAGGCGCTCGACTAGCTCAGAGACCCAGTACTTC. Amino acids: CASRRSTSSETQYF.

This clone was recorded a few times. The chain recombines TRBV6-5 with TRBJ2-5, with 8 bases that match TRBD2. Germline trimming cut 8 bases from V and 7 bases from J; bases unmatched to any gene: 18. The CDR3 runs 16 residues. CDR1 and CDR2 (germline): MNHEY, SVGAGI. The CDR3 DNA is TGTGCCAGCGGTTGGGGCGGGGGGCTAGGGGTAGGGACCCAGTACTTC. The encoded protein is CASGWGGGLGVGTQYF.

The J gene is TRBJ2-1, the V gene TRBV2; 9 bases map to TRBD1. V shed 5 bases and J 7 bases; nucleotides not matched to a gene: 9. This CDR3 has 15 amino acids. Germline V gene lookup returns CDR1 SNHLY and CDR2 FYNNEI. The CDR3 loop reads CASSPRWGQGNEQFF. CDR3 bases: TGTGCCAGCAGTCCAAGATGGGGACAGGGAAATGAGCAGTTCTTC.